This TCR beta chain was recovered during a study of blood T cell repertoires in COVID-19. Study-level information: The samples span acute and convalescent COVID-19 from the United States, Italy and Spain.

In the authors' workflow: Amplification of reference gene primers was used by the study to estimate nucleated cell counts. Clones were read by immunoSEQ multiplex PCR, and TCRdb kept only the in-frame ones, dropping some. V and J calls and clone size are copied from that table; D and trimming were computed from the DNA. This repertoire shows around 170,000 clones, 80% to 90% found once; its top ten account for approximately 10%. This CDR3 comprises 15 residues. Trimming at V came to 4 bases and at J to 4 bases, leaving 4 bases not matched to a gene. CDR1 SNHLY and CDR2 FYNNEI come from the germline V gene. Seattle researchers signed up patients amid active infection and tracked them longitudinally.

This sequence originates from a woman over 75 with COVID-19, enrolled during active disease. Sequenced: peripheral blood. This sequence joins TRBV2 and TRBJ2-2; the match to TRBD2 covers 9 bases. The CDR3 sequence: CASSGTSGLTGELFF. The CDR3 DNA reads TGTGCCAGCAGTGGAACTAGCGGGCTCACCGGGGAGCTGTTTTTT. Full variable domain (rest looked up from reference TRBV2 and TRBJ2-2): EPEVTQTPSHQVTQMGQEVILRCVPISNHLYFYWYRQILGQKVEFLVSFYNNEISEKSEIFDDQFSVERPDGSNFTLKIRSTKLEDSAMYFCASSGTSGLTGELFFGEGSRLTVL.